This section outlines one T cell receptor beta chain sequence together with its context. The protocol was immunoSEQ multiplex PCR, while the TCRdb copy is restricted to in-frame clones and leaves out a portion. The sample holds some 60,000 clones, around 89% seen once. This sample was included in a study of T cell changes during pregnancy in multiple sclerosis. Trimming cost V 10 bases and J 0 bases; bases outside gene matches: 10. CDR1 SNHLY and CDR2 FYNNEI come from the germline V gene. The CDR3 is 15 amino acids. The TCR originated in a female donor with multiple sclerosis, enrolled in a pregnancy study. The chain employs TRBV2 and TRBJ2-7, with 9 nucleotides matching TRBD1. Sequences were derived from peripheral blood, sampled after pregnancy. The CDR3 DNA follows: TGTGCCACCGATAGACAGGGGGTGAGCTCCTACGAGCAGTACTTC. Its translation: CATDRQGVSSYEQYF. Variable domain in full (rest from reference TRBV2 and TRBJ2-7): EPEVTQTPSHQVTQMGQEVILRCVPISNHLYFYWYRQILGQKVEFLVSFYNNEISEKSEIFDDQFSVERPDGSNFTLKIRSTKLEDSAMYFCATDRQGVSSYEQYFGPGTRLTVT.